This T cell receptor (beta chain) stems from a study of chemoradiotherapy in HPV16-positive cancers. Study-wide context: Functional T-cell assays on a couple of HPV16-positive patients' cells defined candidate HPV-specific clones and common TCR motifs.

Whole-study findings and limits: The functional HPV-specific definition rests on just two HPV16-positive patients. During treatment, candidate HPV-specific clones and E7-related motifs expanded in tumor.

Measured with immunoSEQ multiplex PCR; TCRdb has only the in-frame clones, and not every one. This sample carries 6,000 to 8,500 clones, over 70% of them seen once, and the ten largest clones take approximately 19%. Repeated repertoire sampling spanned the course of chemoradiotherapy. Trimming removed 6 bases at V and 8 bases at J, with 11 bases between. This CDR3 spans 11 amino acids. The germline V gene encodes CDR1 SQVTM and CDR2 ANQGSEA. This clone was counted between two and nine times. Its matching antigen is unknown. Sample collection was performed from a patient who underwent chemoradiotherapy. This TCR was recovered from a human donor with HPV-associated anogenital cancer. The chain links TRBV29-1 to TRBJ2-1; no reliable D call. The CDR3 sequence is CSVLSVDEQFF. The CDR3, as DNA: TGCAGCGTCCTATCGGTTGATGAGCAGTTCTTC.